A selection of T cell receptor beta chains follows, all from one sample in a study of T-cell memory formation after mild COVID-19. TCRdb used MiXCR to reprocess the 5' RACE reads, holding one entry per CDR3 protein. The sample lists some 120,000 distinct CDR3 sequences; 16% were seen once. Sequenced material: PBMCs or a T cell subset sorted from them (not recorded which). The receptors stem from an adult woman who had mild COVID-19 (a few samples of this study predate the infection). Cell type and time point are not known. Both conserved end residues are part of each CDR3. Each record gives: D gene, clone size, J gene, V gene, CDR3 DNA, CDR3 protein. D genes are given only for firm matches. Rows may omit the clone size; those that give it use once, few, many or a size class.

-,-,TRBJ1-3,TRBV10-3,TGTGCCATCAGTGGAAAGGGAACTGGAAACACCATATATTTT,CAISGKGTGNTIYF
TRBD2,few,TRBJ2-2,TRBV12-3/TRBV12-4,TGTGCCAGCAGTCCCCCACTAGCGGGAGGGTTGGTATCGCAGGTCACCGGGGAGCTGTTTTTT,CASSPPLAGGLVSQVTGELFF
-,-,TRBJ2-7,TRBV5-1,TGCGCCAGCAGCTTTTGGGAGCGGTCGTACGAGCAGTACTTC,CASSFWERSYEQYF
-,few,TRBJ2-7,TRBV3-1,TGTGCCAGCAGCCAAACAGGGAGCTACGAGCAGTACTTC,CASSQTGSYEQYF
-,few,TRBJ2-5,TRBV4-1,TGCGCCAGCAGCGGAGGGACTCGAGAGACCCAGTACTTC,CASSGGTRETQYF
TRBD2,few,TRBJ2-5,TRBV12-3/TRBV12-4,TGTGCCAGCAGTAAAAGCGGGGGGGCAGAGACCCAGTACTTC,CASSKSGGAETQYF
TRBD2,few,TRBJ2-1,TRBV7-2,TGTGCCAGCAGCCGCAGCGGGAGCTACAATGAGCAGTTCTTC,CASSRSGSYNEQFF
TRBD1,-,TRBJ1-1,TRBV2,TGTGCCAGCCCCGAAGGGGACAGACTAAATGAAGCTTTCTTT,CASPEGDRLNEAFF
-,-,TRBJ1-5,TRBV20-1,TGCAGTGCTAGCAGGGGTCTGGACCAGCCCCAGCATTTT,CSASRGLDQPQHF
-,-,TRBJ2-2,TRBV7-2,TGTGCCAGCAGCCTCACTAGGGCCTCCGGGGAGCTGTTTTTT,CASSLTRASGELFF
-,few,TRBJ1-4,TRBV7-9,TGTGCCAGCAGCTTAGATCAGGGGAGCGAAAAACTGTTTTTT,CASSLDQGSEKLFF
TRBD2,-,TRBJ2-7,TRBV20-1,TGCAGTGCTAGACTAGCGGGGGAGTACGAGCAGTACTTC,CSARLAGEYEQYF
TRBD1,few,TRBJ2-7,TRBV6-5,TGTGCCAGCAGCGGGACAGGGAGGCTCTACGAGCAGTACTTC,CASSGTGRLYEQYF
TRBD2,few,TRBJ2-4,TRBV5-1,TGCGCCAGCAGAGGGCTCGGTCGAAGCGGGGGGCTAGCCAAAAACATTCAGTACTTC,CASRGLGRSGGLAKNIQYF
-,-,TRBJ1-6,TRBV20-1,TGCAGTGCTAGAGATTACGACTCCCCAGGGTATAATTCACCCCTCCACTTT,CSARDYDSPGYNSPLHF